The rows below give T cell receptor beta chains drawn from one sample of a study of blood T cells in healthy people across ages. TCRdb analysed the 5' RACE reads with MiXCR anew, one entry per CDR3 protein. The sample lists some 930,000 distinct CDR3 sequences, about 28% occurring once. These data were likewise used in another study, on T cells of mothers and their children.

The sample comprised blood. The receptor source for this set is a woman aged 35 to 49 in good health. CDR3s include the opening cysteine and the closing phenylalanine or tryptophan. The D gene is left open where the match is weak. Some rows have no size entry. The others give once, few or many, or a class for an expanded clone.

v_gene: TRBV20-1
j_gene: TRBJ1-2
abundance: .
d_gene: TRBD1
CDR3nt: TGCAGTGCTAGAGATCTGACAGGGGGCTATGGCTACACCTTC
CDR3aa: CSARDLTGGYGYTF

v_gene: TRBV6-4
j_gene: TRBJ1-6
abundance: many
d_gene: .
CDR3nt: TGTGCCTCCTCGTCCAGAGATAATTCACCCCTCCACTTT
CDR3aa: CASSSRDNSPLHF

v_gene: TRBV29-1
j_gene: TRBJ2-7
abundance: few
d_gene: TRBD1
CDR3nt: TGCAGCGTCGGACAGGGTGGTCCCTCTTCCTACGAGCAGTACTTC
CDR3aa: CSVGQGGPSSYEQYF

v_gene: TRBV24-1
j_gene: TRBJ2-2
abundance: .
d_gene: .
CDR3nt: TGTGTCACCAGTGATTTGTACGGGACCGGGGAGCTGTTTTTT
CDR3aa: CVTSDLYGTGELFF

v_gene: TRBV29-1
j_gene: TRBJ2-3
abundance: .
d_gene: .
CDR3nt: TGCAGCGTTGAAGATCTCCAGGGCGCGCAGCCAGATACGCAGTATTTT
CDR3aa: CSVEDLQGAQPDTQYF

v_gene: TRBV28
j_gene: TRBJ2-1
abundance: many
d_gene: TRBD1
CDR3nt: TGTGCCAGCAGTTTATTCGATTTAAGACAGGGTAGGAATGAGCAGTTCTTC
CDR3aa: CASSLFDLRQGRNEQFF

v_gene: TRBV12-3/TRBV12-4
j_gene: TRBJ2-7
abundance: many
d_gene: TRBD2
CDR3nt: TGTGCCAGCAGTTTAGGTGTTAGCGGGAACTCCTACGAGCAGTACTTC
CDR3aa: CASSLGVSGNSYEQYF

v_gene: TRBV5-6
j_gene: TRBJ2-5
abundance: .
d_gene: .
CDR3nt: TGTGCCAGCAGCTTGAGGCTTATTCAAGAGACCCAGTACTTC
CDR3aa: CASSLRLIQETQYF

v_gene: TRBV28
j_gene: TRBJ1-2
abundance: .
d_gene: TRBD1
CDR3nt: TGTGCCAGCAGGCCGGGGGACAGGGTTATTGGCTACACCTTC
CDR3aa: CASRPGDRVIGYTF

v_gene: TRBV20-1
j_gene: TRBJ2-5
abundance: few
d_gene: TRBD2
CDR3nt: TGCAGTGCTAGGAAGCGGGGGGTCGACCAAGAGACCCAGTACTTC
CDR3aa: CSARKRGVDQETQYF

v_gene: TRBV7-9
j_gene: TRBJ1-4
abundance: few
d_gene: TRBD1
CDR3nt: TGTGCCAGCAGCTTAGCTTGGACAGGGCGGGAAGAAAAACTGTTTTTT
CDR3aa: CASSLAWTGREEKLFF

v_gene: TRBV5-1
j_gene: TRBJ1-4
abundance: few
d_gene: .
CDR3nt: TGCGCCAGCAGCCGACGTAATGAAAAACTGTTTTTT
CDR3aa: CASSRRNEKLFF

v_gene: TRBV20-1
j_gene: TRBJ2-5
abundance: .
d_gene: .
CDR3nt: TGCAGTGCGCTGGGCCGAATGGCCTGGACCCAGTACTTC
CDR3aa: CSALGRMAWTQYF

v_gene: TRBV6-6
j_gene: TRBJ2-1
abundance: .
d_gene: TRBD2
CDR3nt: TGTGCCAGCAGTTACCTCCCCGGGGGGGGTTTCTATGAGCAGTTCTTC
CDR3aa: CASSYLPGGGFYEQFF

v_gene: TRBV6-5
j_gene: TRBJ2-1
abundance: few
d_gene: .
CDR3nt: TGTGCCAGCAGCCCGGACAGTTCGAGCTCGCAGTTCTTC
CDR3aa: CASSPDSSSSQFF

v_gene: TRBV6-2/TRBV6-3
j_gene: TRBJ2-1
abundance: few
d_gene: TRBD2
CDR3nt: TGTGCCAGCAGCTCTATAGCGGGGGCCCGCAATGAGCAGTTCTTC
CDR3aa: CASSSIAGARNEQFF

v_gene: TRBV12-3/TRBV12-4
j_gene: TRBJ1-6
abundance: many
d_gene: .
CDR3nt: TGTGCCAGCAGTTTATTAGGTGGTTCACCCCTCCACTTT
CDR3aa: CASSLLGGSPLHF

v_gene: TRBV3-1
j_gene: TRBJ2-3
abundance: .
d_gene: .
CDR3nt: TGTGCCAGCAGCCAGAACACAGATACGCAGTATTTT
CDR3aa: CASSQNTDTQYF

v_gene: TRBV28
j_gene: TRBJ2-3
abundance: .
d_gene: TRBD1
CDR3nt: TGTGCCAGCAACCTGGGACAGCAAATCACAGATACGCAGTATTTT
CDR3aa: CASNLGQQITDTQYF

v_gene: TRBV28
j_gene: TRBJ2-5
abundance: few
d_gene: .
CDR3nt: TGTGCCAACGGAAGGGGAGGTGGGGAGACCCAGTACTTC
CDR3aa: CANGRGGGETQYF

v_gene: TRBV5-1
j_gene: TRBJ2-7
abundance: .
d_gene: .
CDR3nt: TGCGCCAGCAGCTTGGCCGAGGGGTTGTACGAGCAGTACTTC
CDR3aa: CASSLAEGLYEQYF

v_gene: TRBV12-3/TRBV12-4
j_gene: TRBJ2-3
abundance: .
d_gene: .
CDR3nt: TGTGCCAGCAGTCCCAACCAATTCCCCTTGAATACGCAGTATTTT
CDR3aa: CASSPNQFPLNTQYF

v_gene: TRBV3-1
j_gene: TRBJ2-7
abundance: .
d_gene: TRBD2
CDR3nt: TGTGCCAGCAGCCGGCAACGGGGGGCCTACGAGCAGTACTTC
CDR3aa: CASSRQRGAYEQYF

v_gene: TRBV5-6
j_gene: TRBJ1-4
abundance: .
d_gene: .
CDR3nt: TGTGCCAGCAGCTCGCCGGGGGGAGCAACTAATGAAAAACTGTTTTTT
CDR3aa: CASSSPGGATNEKLFF

v_gene: TRBV12-3/TRBV12-4
j_gene: TRBJ2-7
abundance: .
d_gene: TRBD1
CDR3nt: TGTGCCAGCAGTGGACAGGGGCAGACCTACGAGCAGTACTTC
CDR3aa: CASSGQGQTYEQYF

v_gene: TRBV6-6
j_gene: TRBJ1-1
abundance: few
d_gene: .
CDR3nt: TGTGCCAGCACGGATGGACGCGGGAACACTGAAGCTTTCTTT
CDR3aa: CASTDGRGNTEAFF

v_gene: TRBV14
j_gene: TRBJ1-1
abundance: .
d_gene: .
CDR3nt: TGTGCCAGCAGCCTCCATCAGATCACTGAAGCTTTCTTT
CDR3aa: CASSLHQITEAFF

v_gene: TRBV12-3/TRBV12-4
j_gene: TRBJ1-2
abundance: few
d_gene: .
CDR3nt: TGTGCCAGCAGCCACATGTATGGCTACACCTTC
CDR3aa: CASSHMYGYTF

v_gene: TRBV7-2
j_gene: TRBJ2-5
abundance: .
d_gene: TRBD2
CDR3nt: TGTGCCAGCAGCCCCCGGGGAGGGAAAGAGACCCAGTACTTC
CDR3aa: CASSPRGGKETQYF

v_gene: TRBV24-1
j_gene: TRBJ2-3
abundance: few
d_gene: .
CDR3nt: TGTGCCACCAGTGAGGTGGCGGGGAGCACAGATACGCAGTATTTT
CDR3aa: CATSEVAGSTDTQYF

v_gene: TRBV3-1
j_gene: TRBJ1-2
abundance: .
d_gene: .
CDR3nt: TGTGCCAGCAGCCAGTTACTCAATGGCTACACCTTC
CDR3aa: CASSQLLNGYTF

v_gene: TRBV4-3
j_gene: TRBJ2-1
abundance: few
d_gene: TRBD2
CDR3nt: TGCGCCGGCAGCCAGGGGCCGGGAGGGGAGCAGTTCTTC
CDR3aa: CAGSQGPGGEQFF

v_gene: TRBV25-1
j_gene: TRBJ2-2
abundance: few
d_gene: .
CDR3nt: TGTGCCAACAGTGAATACAGGGACACCGGGGAGCTGTTTTTT
CDR3aa: CANSEYRDTGELFF

v_gene: TRBV20-1
j_gene: TRBJ2-6
abundance: once
d_gene: .
CDR3nt: TGCAGTGCCCCTCCCCTGGCCTCTGGGGCCAACGTCCTGACTTTC
CDR3aa: CSAPPLASGANVLTF

v_gene: TRBV14
j_gene: TRBJ1-1
abundance: .
d_gene: .
CDR3nt: TGTGCCAGCAGCCGGCGACGGACAAATAAGAACACTGAAGCTTTCTTT
CDR3aa: CASSRRRTNKNTEAFF

v_gene: TRBV7-9
j_gene: TRBJ2-7
abundance: .
d_gene: TRBD1
CDR3nt: TGTGCCAGCAGCTTTTCCACAGGGGGATCCTACGAGCAGTACTTC
CDR3aa: CASSFSTGGSYEQYF

v_gene: TRBV28
j_gene: TRBJ1-5
abundance: .
d_gene: .
CDR3nt: TGTGCCAGCAGTTTAGTCCTGGGCCTCGGTAATCAGCCCCAGCATTTT
CDR3aa: CASSLVLGLGNQPQHF

v_gene: TRBV14
j_gene: TRBJ2-1
abundance: .
d_gene: .
CDR3nt: TGTGCCAGCAACCAAGAGGTGAAGGGATTAGTGCGGTTCTTC
CDR3aa: CASNQEVKGLVRFF

v_gene: TRBV12-3/TRBV12-4
j_gene: TRBJ1-5
abundance: .
d_gene: .
CDR3nt: TGTGCCAGCAGTTTGCAGCAAGGACAGCCCCAGCATTTT
CDR3aa: CASSLQQGQPQHF

v_gene: TRBV6-6
j_gene: TRBJ1-2
abundance: few
d_gene: TRBD1
CDR3nt: TGTGCCAGCAGTTACTCGATTGGACAGGGAAGCTATGGCTACACCTTC
CDR3aa: CASSYSIGQGSYGYTF

v_gene: TRBV20-1
j_gene: TRBJ2-1
abundance: .
d_gene: .
CDR3nt: TGCAGTGCTAGGGGAGGACTCTACAATGAGCGGTTCTTC
CDR3aa: CSARGGLYNERFF

v_gene: TRBV12-3/TRBV12-4
j_gene: TRBJ2-6
abundance: .
d_gene: TRBD1
CDR3nt: TGTGCCAGCATCGCGGCAGGGGGCTCTGGGGCCAACGTCCTGACTTTC
CDR3aa: CASIAAGGSGANVLTF

v_gene: TRBV12-3/TRBV12-4
j_gene: TRBJ2-7
abundance: few
d_gene: .
CDR3nt: TGTGCCAGCAGGGGACGCACCGTTTCTCAGTACTTC
CDR3aa: CASRGRTVSQYF

v_gene: TRBV20-1
j_gene: TRBJ1-2
abundance: many
d_gene: .
CDR3nt: TGCAGTGCTAGGAACTATGGCTACACCTTC
CDR3aa: CSARNYGYTF

v_gene: TRBV6-2/TRBV6-3
j_gene: TRBJ2-7
abundance: few
d_gene: .
CDR3nt: TGTGCCAGCAGTTACGCGACTAGATCAGGCGAGCAGTACTTC
CDR3aa: CASSYATRSGEQYF

v_gene: TRBV12-3/TRBV12-4
j_gene: TRBJ1-3
abundance: .
d_gene: .
CDR3nt: TGTGCCAGCAGCGGGCGGGGCCAGATCTCTGGAAACACCATATATTTT
CDR3aa: CASSGRGQISGNTIYF